This TCR beta chain is from a study of T cell changes during pregnancy in multiple sclerosis. This clone is medium-sized. CDR3 size: 18 residues. Germline CDR1 SGHTA, CDR2 FQGNSA. The V gene end was trimmed by 4 bases and the J gene end by 0 bases; junction bases not matched to a gene: 11. Clones were sequenced by immunoSEQ multiplex PCR, and TCRdb holds only the in-frame ones, with some missing. The sample contains about 40,000 clones, more than 85% of which appear only once. The V and J genes are TRBV7-2 and TRBJ2-3, with 9 bases identical to TRBD2. Specimen: CD8+ T cells from peripheral blood mononuclear cells, collected in the first trimester of pregnancy. This TCR was recovered from a female donor with multiple sclerosis, enrolled in a pregnancy study. The CDR3 region has the DNA TGTGCCAGCAGCTCACCCAAGCGGGGGGACCCTAGCACAGATACGCAGTATTTT. This encodes CASSSPKRGDPSTDTQYF.